This T cell receptor (beta chain) came from a study of response to subunit inactivated influenza vaccine. Study-level results: It was the authors' suggestion that each seasonal influenza vaccination recruits few new T cells.

Of note for this clonotype: Its antigen is not known.

This CDR3 has 15 residues. Germline trimming cut 5 bases from V and 15 bases from J; bases unmatched to any gene: 14. TCRdb analysed the RT-PCR reads with MiXCR anew, one entry per CDR3 protein. The table has under 950,000 distinct CDR3 sequences, approximately 21% seen once. The receptor's source is a man aged 50 to 59 who received an inactivated influenza vaccine. V and J are TRBV12-3 or TRBV12-4 and TRBJ2-1, with TRBD2 matching over 12 bases. Source: PBMCs from blood, taken roughly 5 days after vaccination. CDR3 DNA: TGTGCCAGCAGTCCACTAGCGGGAGGAAGTCTCGGTCCGTTCTTC. This translates into CASSPLAGGSLGPFF.